What follows are 20 T cell receptor beta chains derived from one specimen sequenced in a study of blood T cell repertoires in COVID-19. The repertoire was sequenced with immunoSEQ multiplex PCR; TCRdb's copy has only in-frame clones and lacks some. The repertoire holds more than 200,000 clones, around four fifths seen once, with around 4% in the top ten. Sequencing was carried out using peripheral blood. All receptors come from a man in his 60s with acute or convalescent COVID-19.

V usage is TRBV5-1 and J usage is TRBJ2-1; TRBD1 might be the D (6 bases). The CDR3 length is 15 residues. The V end lost 3 bases, the J end lost 3 bases, and 13 bases lay between the germline ends. Germline V gene data show CDR1 as SGHRS and CDR2 as YFSETQ. The CDR3 nucleotides are TGCGCCAGCAGCTCTGGACAGCCCAGCTACAATGAGCAGTTCTTC. Its protein is CASSSGQPSYNEQFF. Supplemented by reference TRBV5-1 and TRBJ2-1, the full variable domain reads KAGVTQTPRYLIKTRGQQVTLSCSPISGHRSVSWYQQTPGQGLQFLFEYFSETQRNKGNFPGRFSGRQFSNSRSEMNVSTLELGDSALYLCASSSGQPSYNEQFFGPGTRLTVL.

This clone was observed a few times. The V gene is TRBV18, the J gene TRBJ2-3; 11 bases map to TRBD2. In germline, CDR1 is KGHSH, CDR2 LQKENI. After removal of 4 bases from V and 2 bases from J, the junction contained 8 bases not matched to a gene. CDR3 length: 17 amino acids. The chain's CDR3 is CASSLSLAGGPTDTQYF. CDR3 coding DNA: TGTGCCAGCTCACTCAGCCTAGCGGGGGGCCCCACAGATACGCAGTATTTT.

This rearrangement joins TRBV19 to TRBJ2-1, with 9 bases aligning to TRBD2. This CDR3 contains 17 residues. Trimming cost V 4 bases and J 6 bases; bases outside gene matches: 13. Germline lookup yields CDR1 LNHDA and CDR2 SQIVND (reference sequence). For the CDR3, the DNA is TGTGCCAGTAGTAAGGGCAGAGGGACTAGCCAAAGCAATGAGCAGTTCTTC. Protein sequence: CASSKGRGTSQSNEQFF.

The chain uses TRBV16 and TRBJ1-2; D perhaps matches TRBD1 (6 bases). V lost 4 bases to trimming and J lost 0 bases, with 15 bases between them. Germline values: CDR1 KGHSY, CDR2 FQNENV. The length of the CDR3 is 16 residues. CDR3 amino acids: CASSRVSGTPNYGYTF. The CDR3 DNA follows: TGTGCCAGCAGCCGAGTCTCCGGGACACCTAACTATGGCTACACCTTC.

The rearrangement links TRBV7-3 to TRBJ2-1, with 14 bases lining up with TRBD2. Germline values: CDR1 SGHTA, CDR2 FQGTGA. This CDR3 spans 18 amino acids. The ends lost 2 bases at V and 5 bases at J; junction bases unmatched: 8. CDR3 sequence (DNA): TGTGCCAGCAGCTTAGCGCCGGGACTAGCGGGAGACCACAATGAGCAGTTCTTC. Amino acids: CASSLAPGLAGDHNEQFF. The full variable domain, in which reference TRBV7-3 and TRBJ2-1 provide the parts outside the CDR3, is GAGVSQTPSNKVTEKGKYVELRCDPISGHTALYWYRQSLGQGPEFLIYFQGTGAADDSGLPNDRFFAVRPEGSVSTLKIQRTERGDSAVYLCASSLAPGLAGDHNEQFFGPGTRLTVL.

This chain links TRBV3-1 (or the pseudogene TRBV3-2) with TRBJ2-2; a weak D match, TRBD1 (6 bases). CDR1 and CDR2 from the germline V gene are LGHDT and YNNKEL (reference sequence). This CDR3 comprises 15 residues. The germline V and J ends were trimmed by 1 base and 5 bases, with 11 bases remaining between them. The CDR3 DNA sequence: TGTGCCAGCAGCCAAGGGACAGCTACTACCGGGGAGCTGTTTTTT. It specifies CASSQGTATTGELFF.

The chain links TRBV11-1 to TRBJ2-1; TRBD2 agrees at 8 bases. The CDR3 spans 14 residues. V gave up 3 bases and J gave up 5 bases; unmatched junction bases: 3. Germline CDR1 is SGHAT and CDR2 is FQDESV (reference sequence). The CDR3 loop is CASSFSGGDNEQFF. The CDR3, as DNA: TGTGCCAGCAGCTTCTCGGGAGGGGACAATGAGCAGTTCTTC.

The chain recombines TRBV28 with TRBJ2-2; 10 nucleotides match TRBD1. The CDR3 loop spans 13 amino acids. Germline CDR1 and CDR2: MDHEN and SYDVKM. The J segment lost 4 bases and the V segment lost 10 bases, leaving 3 bases of the junction unmatched. CDR3: CATRTGGTGELFF. Written as DNA, the CDR3 is TGTGCCACCCGGACAGGGGGCACCGGGGAGCTGTTTTTT.

The gene calls are TRBV28 and TRBJ2-3, with 10 bases matching TRBD2. Looked up from germline, CDR1 is MDHEN and CDR2 is SYDVKM. The CDR3 length is 15 residues. After removal of 6 bases from V and 3 bases from J, the junction contained 6 bases not matched to a gene. The CDR3 reads CASSRQREGTDTQYF. The CDR3 bases are TGTGCCAGCAGCCGTCAGCGGGAGGGGACAGATACGCAGTATTTT.

This clone was seen just once. The genes are TRBV27 and TRBJ2-7; possibly TRBD2 for D (5 bases). Trimming shortened V by 5 bases and J by 3 bases, and 8 bases separated the two germline ends. CDR3 length: 12 amino acids. Germline CDR1 is MNHEY and CDR2 is SMNVEV (reference sequence). CDR3 protein: CASSHEGYEQYF. The CDR3 region has the DNA TGTGCCAGCAGTCACGAGGGCTACGAGCAGTACTTC.

This chain joins TRBV7-9 and TRBJ2-7; D ambiguous. V lost 2 bases and J 1 base, leaving 12 bases between the germline ends. The CDR3 length is 15 residues. Germline-derived CDR1 and CDR2 are SEHNR and FQNEAQ (reference sequence). The CDR3 loop reads CASSLFLSFSYEQYF. The CDR3 DNA reads TGTGCCAGCAGCTTATTTCTATCCTTTTCCTACGAGCAGTACTTC.

This clone appeared once. This chain joins TRBV9 and TRBJ2-7, with TRBD1 identical over 9 bases. Trimming took 0 bases from V and 0 from J; bases not matched to a gene: 4. The V gene's germline CDR1 is SGDLS and CDR2 YYNGEE. This CDR3 is 16 amino acids long. DNA of the CDR3: TGTGCCAGCAGCGTAGGTGGGACAGGGAGCTCCTACGAGCAGTACTTC. Protein sequence: CASSVGGTGSSYEQYF.

V is TRBV29-1 and J is TRBJ2-7; TRBD1 aligns across 10 bases. CDR1 and CDR2 (germline): SQVTM, ANQGSEA. This CDR3 region has 13 residues. Trimming at V came to 5 bases and at J to 5 bases, leaving 6 bases not matched to a gene. The CDR3 DNA reads as TGCAGCGTTTACCGGGACAGGGGCAACGAGCAGTACTTC. Amino acids: CSVYRDRGNEQYF.

The CDR3 sequence: CASRTGTGNPGEQFF. CDR3 coding DNA: TGCGCCAGCAGGACCGGGACAGGGAACCCTGGTGAGCAGTTCTTC. The chain couples TRBV5-1 to TRBJ2-1; 9 bases are shared with TRBD1. CDR1 and CDR2 from the germline V gene are SGHRS and YFSETQ. V shed 5 bases, J shed 9 bases, and the junction held 12 bases outside the gene matches. CDR3 length: 15 residues. The full variable domain, in which reference TRBV5-1 and TRBJ2-1 provide the parts outside the CDR3, is KAGVTQTPRYLIKTRGQQVTLSCSPISGHRSVSWYQQTPGQGLQFLFEYFSETQRNKGNFPGRFSGRQFSNSRSEMNVSTLELGDSALYLCASRTGTGNPGEQFFGPGTRLTVL.

The chain combines TRBV6-5 with TRBJ1-5; no clear D. Per germline, CDR1 MNHEY and CDR2 SVGAGI. V was shortened by 6 bases and J by 0 bases, with 9 bases between the two germline ends. The CDR3 runs 14 residues. CDR3 coding DNA: TGTGCCAGCAGACCACTGTATAGCAATCAGCCCCAGCATTTT. Its translation: CASRPLYSNQPQHF.

The chain joins TRBV7-3 to TRBJ2-3; 8 bases agree with TRBD2. The CDR3 runs 15 residues. The germline V gene has CDR1 SGHTA and CDR2 FQGTGA. Unmatched junction bases numbered 12, after V lost 5 bases and J lost 8 bases. The DNA for the CDR3 is TGTGCCAGCAGCCCCCTTGCGGGGGCGGGGGGTACGCAGTATTTT. It specifies CASSPLAGAGGTQYF. Together with reference TRBV7-3 and TRBJ2-3, the CDR3 gives the full variable domain: GAGVSQTPSNKVTEKGKYVELRCDPISGHTALYWYRQSLGQGPEFLIYFQGTGAADDSGLPNDRFFAVRPEGSVSTLKIQRTERGDSAVYLCASSPLAGAGGTQYFGPGTRLTVL.

The chain has TRBV5-6 and TRBJ2-7; 10 bases are shared with TRBD2. V lost 4 bases to trimming and J lost 2 bases; unmatched junction nucleotides: 12. Germline V gene sequence: CDR1 SGHDT, CDR2 YYEEEE. This CDR3 contains 17 residues. The CDR3 DNA reads as TGTGCCAGCAGCGAGAGATTACTAGCGGGGAATACCTACGAGCAGTACTTC. Protein sequence: CASSERLLAGNTYEQYF.

This clone showed up just a few times. The chain employs TRBV27 and TRBJ2-3; the match to TRBD2 covers 12 bases. The CDR3 spans 17 residues. Looked up from germline, CDR1 is MNHEY and CDR2 is SMNVEV (reference sequence). After removal of 5 bases from V and 2 bases from J, the junction contained 8 bases not matched to a gene. CDR3 protein: CASSPRLAGEPTDTQYF. CDR3 DNA sequence: TGTGCCAGCAGTCCGAGACTAGCGGGGGAGCCCACAGATACGCAGTATTTT.

The gene calls are TRBV7-9 and TRBJ2-3; D is possibly TRBD2 (5 bases). Germline V gene data show CDR1 as SEHNR and CDR2 as FQNEAQ (reference sequence). The CDR3 loop spans 13 amino acids. The ends were cut back, 4 bases at V and 10 bases at J, with 15 bases in the middle. The CDR3 nucleotides read TGTGCCAGCAGCTCACCGGGCCCGAGGGCGCAGTATTTT. It codes for CASSSPGPRAQYF. The whole variable domain, filled in from reference TRBV7-9 and TRBJ2-3, reads DTGVSQNPRHKITKRGQNVTFRCDPISEHNRLYWYRQTLGQGPEFLTYFQNEAQLEKSRLLSDRFSAERPKGSFSTLEIQRTEQGDSAMYLCASSSPGPRAQYFGPGTRLTVL.

The chain has TRBV5-1 and TRBJ2-3; a possible D gene is TRBD2 (5 bases). Deletions cut 0 bases from V and 0 bases from J, with 11 bases between. The CDR3 runs to 16 residues. Germline CDR1 is SGHRS and CDR2 is YFSETQ. CDR3 amino acids: CASSLETGGSTDTQYF. The CDR3 DNA sequence: TGCGCCAGCAGCTTGGAAACCGGCGGGAGCACAGATACGCAGTATTTT. The full variable domain, rest sourced from reference TRBV5-1 and TRBJ2-3, is KAGVTQTPRYLIKTRGQQVTLSCSPISGHRSVSWYQQTPGQGLQFLFEYFSETQRNKGNFPGRFSGRQFSNSRSEMNVSTLELGDSALYLCASSLETGGSTDTQYFGPGTRLTVL.